The 3 T cell receptor beta chains reported below all come from one sample, sequenced in a study of T cells in women clearing cervical HPV infection. Profiled with immunoSEQ multiplex PCR; TCRdb holds only in-frame clones, not every one. Recorded for this sample: around 35,000 clones. The source material was blood buffy coat. These receptors were obtained from a woman aged 18 to 75 with a cervical HPV16 infection that either progressed to CIN3+ or cleared (not recorded which).

Comments on this clone: The read ends 3 residues before the CDR3 terminus; that terminus is restored from the germline J gene. The genes are TRBV27 and TRBJ1-5; D possibly corresponds to TRBD1 (5 bases). Germline CDR1 reads MNHEY; CDR2 reads SMNVEV (reference sequence). This CDR3 is 15 amino acids long. The V gene lost 5 bases and the J gene lost 4 bases, with 15 bases spanning the gap. CDR3 amino acids: CASSPEAGPNQPQHF. The sequenced CDR3 bases are TGTGCCAGCAGTCCAGAGGCAGGGCCAAATCAGCCC.

As concerns this clone: The read falls 3 residues short of the CDR3 end, and the missing part is taken from the germline J gene. V usage is TRBV6-2 or TRBV6-3 and J usage is TRBJ2-4, with no clear D. Looked up from germline, CDR1 is MNHEY and CDR2 is SVGEGT. The CDR3 contains 15 residues. The CDR3 bases that were read are TGTGCCAGCAGTTACTCGCCCTTAGCCTACTATGGT. Translating it yields CASSYSPLAYYG. The whole CDR3 sequence is CASSYSPLAYYGQYF.

Turning to this clone: The observed sequence ends 3 residues before the CDR3 terminus, with the missing tail filled in from the germline J gene. The J gene is TRBJ1-4, the V gene TRBV7-3; D possibly corresponds to TRBD1 (5 bases). Germline V gene sequence: CDR1 SGHTA, CDR2 FQGTGA. The CDR3 loop spans 16 amino acids. Trimming shortened V by 2 bases and J by 4 bases, and 14 bases separated the two germline ends. CDR3 sequence reads: CASSLFRGDLNEKLFF. Partial CDR3 DNA: TGTGCCAGCAGCTTATTTCGGGGGGACCTTAATGAAAAA.